The 31 T cell receptor beta chains listed next were all sequenced from one sample in a study of blood T cells in healthy people across ages. Then a second PCR, running about 6 to 11 cycles, was carried out with a sample-barcoded 5' primer and a J-beta primer mix. TCRdb itself ran the 5' RACE reads through MiXCR, one entry per CDR3 protein. The table records about 930,000 distinct CDR3 sequences, just under 30% of them present only once. The same data also went into a second study, on T cells of mothers and their children.

Material: blood. The receptors come from a woman between 40 and 55 years old in good health.

This clonotype was seen a single time. The V call is TRBV29-1, the J call TRBJ2-1; 7 bases are a match to TRBD2. CDR1 and CDR2 (germline): SQVTM, ANQGSEA. The CDR3 runs 14 residues. Losses at the gene ends were 6 bases for V and 0 bases for J; bases not matched to a gene: 5. The CDR3 DNA is TGCAGCGTCACGACTAGCAGCTCCTACAATGAGCAGTTCTTC. The encoded protein is CSVTTSSSYNEQFF.

This clonotype was seen only once. The chain is built from TRBV29-1 and TRBJ2-5; unclear D gene. Trimming left V 4 bases short and J 4 bases short, with 10 bases between. CDR3 length: 12 amino acids. Germline V lookup: CDR1 SQVTM, CDR2 ANQGSEA. The CDR3 spells CSVGEMGETQYF. The CDR3 DNA is TGCAGCGTTGGAGAGATGGGAGAGACCCAGTACTTC.

This clonotype was detected a few times. The chain is built from TRBV21-1 and TRBJ2-5; the table names TRBD2, a call not compared with the DNA. TRBV21-1 is a known pseudogene. This CDR3 contains 17 residues. This chain's CDR3 is CASSKALKGPDQETQYF. DNA for the CDR3: TGTGCCAGCAGCAAAGCGTTGAAGGGCCCCGACCAAGAGACCCAGTACTTC.

This clonotype has only a few counts. The V and J genes are TRBV28 and TRBJ1-1; 8 bases align to TRBD1. Germline lookup yields CDR1 MDHEN and CDR2 SYDVKM. The CDR3 length is 15 residues. The junction had 9 bases not matched to a gene; V was cut back by 5 bases and J by 4 bases. The CDR3 DNA reads as TGTGCCAGCAGTCCCCAGGGGGCGGTAATCACTGAAGCTTTCTTT. Residues: CASSPQGAVITEAFF. Full variable domain (rest looked up from reference TRBV28 and TRBJ1-1): DVKVTQSSRYLVKRTGEKVFLECVQDMDHENMFWYRQDPGLGLRLIYFSYDVKMKEKGDIPEGYSVSREKKERFSLILESASTNQTSMYLCASSPQGAVITEAFFGQGTRLTVV.

The chain links TRBV28 to TRBJ2-1; no definite D call. CDR1 is MDHEN, CDR2 SYDVKM, per germline. V lost 8 bases and J lost 6, with 11 bases in between. CDR3 size: 12 residues. The CDR3 spells CASGIHTNEQFF. As DNA, the CDR3 is TGTGCCAGCGGGATACATACCAATGAGCAGTTCTTC.

The table lists this clonotype with many counts. This chain links TRBV12-3 or TRBV12-4 with TRBJ2-5; TRBD1 aligns across 7 bases. TRBJ2-7 matches the DNA end more closely, so the J call is doubtful. This CDR3 is built from 12 residues. CDR3 nucleotide sequence: TGTGCCAGCAGCATGACAGGGCACGAGCAGTACTTC. Encoded protein: CASSMTGHEQYF.

This clonotype was observed many times. The gene calls are TRBV10-3 and TRBJ2-5; 11 positions match TRBD2. J was trimmed by 0 bases and V by 4 bases; bases with no gene match: 4. This CDR3 contains 16 residues. In germline, CDR1 is ENHRY, CDR2 SYGVKD. The CDR3 sequence is CAISAGTSGNQETQYF. CDR3 nucleotide sequence: TGTGCCATCAGTGCTGGGACTAGCGGAAACCAAGAGACCCAGTACTTC.

This chain links TRBV3-1 with TRBJ2-4, with 9 bases aligning to TRBD2. The ends lost 1 base at V and 13 bases at J; junction bases unmatched: 11. CDR1 LGHDT and CDR2 YNNKEL come from the germline V gene (reference sequence). This CDR3 has 15 residues. The CDR3 here is CASSQVLAGYNEQYF. The CDR3 region has the DNA TGTGCCAGCAGCCAAGTGCTAGCGGGGTACAATGAGCAGTACTTC.

The rearrangement links TRBV28 to TRBJ2-1; a possible D gene is TRBD1 (6 bases). V dropped 3 bases and J dropped 2 bases, with 11 bases sitting between them. Germline-derived CDR1 and CDR2 are MDHEN and SYDVKM. The CDR3 runs to 15 residues. CDR3 nucleotides: TGTGCCAGCAGTTTCCGACAGGAGCCCTACAATGAGCAGTTCTTC. Its protein is CASSFRQEPYNEQFF.

At least ten counts were recorded for this clonotype. The genes are TRBV7-3 and TRBJ1-6, with D unresolved. This CDR3 is built from 15 residues. V lost 5 bases, J lost 7 bases, and 15 bases lay in between. Germline V gene sequence: CDR1 SGHTA, CDR2 FQGTGA. The CDR3 DNA sequence: TGTGCCAGCAGCCTCGGGAGCCGCACCAATTCACCCCTCCACTTT. The encoded protein is CASSLGSRTNSPLHF.

This chain uses TRBV24-1 with TRBJ1-4; no clear D gene. The CDR3 length is 14 residues. The germline V gene encodes CDR1 KGHDR and CDR2 SFDVKD. V was cut by 7 bases and J by 0 bases, with 8 bases left in between. CDR3 DNA sequence: TGTGCCACCAGGGGGTCGACAACTAATGAAAAACTGTTTTTT. Translated, it gives CATRGSTTNEKLFF.

This clonotype has a count of ten or more. The rearrangement joins TRBV20-1 to TRBJ2-5; D gene uncertain. The CDR3 extends over 13 amino acids. The V end lost 2 bases, the J end lost 3 bases, and 10 bases lay between the germline ends. Germline CDR1 DFQATT, CDR2 SNEGSKA (reference sequence). The CDR3 DNA sequence: TGCAGTGCTAGAAAGGACGGAGAAGAGACCCAGTACTTC. Its protein is CSARKDGEETQYF.

This clonotype was seen many times. V is TRBV7-9 and J is TRBJ2-1; unclear D gene. The CDR3 sequence is 13 residues long. The germline V and J ends were trimmed by 3 bases and 9 bases, with 12 bases remaining between them. Looked up from germline, CDR1 is SEHNR and CDR2 is FQNEAQ (reference sequence). CDR3 bases: TGTGCCAGCAGCTTCCCAACCAGACCTGAGCAGTTCTTC. Its protein is CASSFPTRPEQFF.

This clonotype was detected only a few times. The chain joins TRBV27 to TRBJ2-1; D ambiguous. The V end was cut by 6 bases, the J end by 9 bases, with 21 bases between. CDR1 and CDR2 (germline): MNHEY, SMNVEV (reference sequence). This CDR3 is 15 amino acids long. This CDR3 reads CASSQPANKLGEQFF. The DNA of the CDR3 is TGTGCCAGCAGCCAACCAGCAAACAAACTGGGTGAGCAGTTCTTC.

This clonotype was picked up a small number of times. The junction and the germline gene differ at one end; a read error may be behind it. This chain joins TRBV9 and TRBJ2-1, with TRBD2 identical over 12 bases. CDR3 size: 17 residues. Germline CDR1 reads SGDLS; CDR2 reads YYNGEE. The CDR3 region is CTSSSRLAGATYNEQFF. The CDR3 region has the DNA TGTACCAGCAGCTCCCGACTAGCGGGGGCGACCTACAATGAGCAGTTCTTC.

The V call is TRBV10-3, the J call TRBJ1-6; 10 bases are a match to TRBD1. The V segment lost 6 bases and the J segment 6 bases; nucleotides outside the gene matches: 5. Germline V CDR1 and CDR2: ENHRY, SYGVKD. CDR3 length equals 15 residues. Written as DNA, the CDR3 is TGTGCCATCAGCCCGGGGACAGGGGCTAATTCACCCCTCCACTTT. Translated: CAISPGTGANSPLHF.

Concerning this clonotype itself: A single base separates this from a much larger clone, so it may be a read error. The chain recombines TRBV5-1 with TRBJ2-5; 7 bases are a match to TRBD1. Germline values: CDR1 SGHRS, CDR2 YFSETQ. V was clipped by 3 bases and J by 11 bases; unmatched bases: 13. This CDR3 is built from 14 residues. The CDR3 is CASSSSGQMSEQYF. The CDR3 DNA sequence: TGCGCCAGCAGCTCCTCGGGACAGATGAGTGAGCAGTACTTC. The full variable domain, in which reference TRBV5-1 and TRBJ2-5 provide the parts outside the CDR3, is KAGVTQTPRYLIKTRGQQVTLSCSPISGHRSVSWYQQTPGQGLQFLFEYFSETQRNKGNFPGRFSGRQFSNSRSEMNVSTLELGDSALYLCASSSSGQMSEQYFGPGTRLLVL.

In this sample, this clonotype turned up a few times. V and J are TRBV3-1 and TRBJ2-1; tentative D call: TRBD1 (5 bases). The germline gives CDR1 LGHDT, CDR2 YNNKEL (reference sequence). The germline V and J ends were trimmed by 3 bases and 0 bases, with 18 bases remaining between them. CDR3 length equals 18 residues. The CDR3: CASSQSIRAYSSYNEQFF. The CDR3 DNA reads TGTGCCAGCAGCCAGAGTATCAGGGCTTACAGCTCCTACAATGAGCAGTTCTTC.

This clonotype came up many times. The chain has TRBV12-3 or TRBV12-4 and TRBJ2-5, with a possible D match to TRBD2 (6 bases). CDR3 length: 16 residues. V shed 2 bases and J shed 4 bases, with 17 bases lying between them. CDR3 sequence: CASSLTVKDYGETQYF. As DNA, the CDR3 is TGTGCCAGCAGTTTAACAGTCAAGGACTATGGAGAGACCCAGTACTTC.

This clonotype was seen ten or more times. V usage is TRBV20-1 and J usage is TRBJ1-2; TRBD1 is a possible D gene (6 bases). Germline assignment: CDR1 DFQATT and CDR2 SNEGSKA (reference sequence). The CDR3 is 11 residues long. Trimming took 6 bases from V and 6 from J, leaving 11 bases between them. In DNA, the CDR3 is TGCAGTGCCCCAGGGGCGGATGGCTACACCTTC. It specifies CSAPGADGYTF.

The chain carries TRBV29-1 and TRBJ2-2, with unresolved D. The CDR3 has 15 amino acids. V was shortened by 3 bases and J by 2 bases, with 13 bases between the two germline ends. The germline CDR1 and CDR2 sequences are SQVTM and ANQGSEA. CDR3 in amino acids: CSVDIGRVNTGELFF. In nucleotides, the CDR3 is TGCAGCGTTGATATTGGACGGGTTAACACCGGGGAGCTGTTTTTT.

This clonotype was picked up a small number of times. The chain joins TRBV7-6 to TRBJ2-7, with 8 bases aligning to TRBD2. Germline CDR1 reads SGHVS; CDR2 reads FNYEAQ. The CDR3 covers 16 residues. J was trimmed by 1 base and V by 5 bases; bases with no gene match: 10. The CDR3 loop is CASSPRGGLSSYEQYF. CDR3 bases: TGTGCCAGCAGCCCCCGGGGGGGACTCTCTTCCTACGAGCAGTACTTC. Drawing the rest from reference TRBV7-6 and TRBJ2-7, the complete variable domain is GAGVSQSPRYKVTKRGQDVALRCDPISGHVSLYWYRQALGQGPEFLTYFNYEAQQDKSGLPNDRFSAERPEGSISTLTIQRTEQRDSAMYRCASSPRGGLSSYEQYFGPGTRLTVT.

The V gene is TRBV5-1, the J gene TRBJ1-2; D unclear. Germline CDR1 is SGHRS and CDR2 is YFSETQ. The V and J ends lost 3 bases and 3 bases respectively, with 12 bases between them. There are 14 residues in the CDR3. As DNA, the CDR3 is TGCGCCAGCAGCTCGGGAGTCAGAGACTATGGCTACACCTTC. This codes for CASSSGVRDYGYTF. Supplemented by reference TRBV5-1 and TRBJ1-2, the full variable domain reads KAGVTQTPRYLIKTRGQQVTLSCSPISGHRSVSWYQQTPGQGLQFLFEYFSETQRNKGNFPGRFSGRQFSNSRSEMNVSTLELGDSALYLCASSSGVRDYGYTFGSGTRLTVV.

This clonotype was observed a single time. This may be a read error, as it is one base from a much larger clone. V usage is TRBV6-5 and J usage is TRBJ1-2; possible D gene TRBD1, 6 bases. Trimming left V 7 bases short and J 4 bases short, with 16 bases between. Germline values: CDR1 MNHEY, CDR2 SVGAGI. The CDR3 consists of 14 residues. CDR3 residues: CASTWQRGGYGYTF. Here the CDR3 DNA reads TGTGCCAGCACTTGGCAAAGAGGGGGCTATGGCTACACCTTC.

This clonotype occurred a few times. The chain combines TRBV7-2 with TRBJ1-2; the match to TRBD1 covers 7 bases. Germline V CDR1 and CDR2: SGHTA, FQGNSA. The CDR3 runs 15 residues. V gave up 1 base and J gave up 0 bases; unmatched junction bases: 2. The CDR3 spells CASSLEGGPNYGYTF. CDR3 DNA sequence: TGTGCCAGCAGCTTAGAAGGGGGCCCTAACTATGGCTACACCTTC.

As concerns this clonotype: This could be a read error, since a much larger clone is one nucleotide away. This chain joins TRBV3-1 and TRBJ2-4, with a weak D call TRBD1 (5 bases). V was clipped by 4 bases and J by 3 bases, with 16 bases between them. CDR3 size: 16 residues. Germline CDR1 LGHDT, CDR2 YNNKEL (reference sequence). CDR3 loop: CASSRYSGSFKNIQYF. DNA for the CDR3: TGTGCCAGCAGCCGGTACTCAGGGTCTTTCAAAAACATTCAGTACTTC.

In nucleotides, the CDR3 is TGTGCCAGCAGCTCCCGGGACAGGGTTTTTCGCTACACCTTC. It specifies CASSSRDRVFRYTF. J is TRBJ1-2 and V is TRBV7-2; the match to TRBD1 covers 9 bases. CDR1 is SGHTA, CDR2 FQGNSA, per germline. V lost 4 bases, J lost 9 bases, and 9 bases stayed unmatched. The CDR3 spans 14 residues. Complete variable domain (other parts from reference TRBV7-2 and TRBJ1-2): GAGVSQSPSNKVTEKGKDVELRCDPISGHTALYWYRQSLGQGLEFLIYFQGNSAPDKSGLPSDRFSAERTGGSVSTLTIQRTQQEDSAVYLCASSSRDRVFRYTFGSGTRLTVV.

This chain uses TRBV20-1 with TRBJ2-5, with 9 bases identical to TRBD2. CDR1 and CDR2 from the germline V gene are DFQATT and SNEGSKA (reference sequence). V gave up 0 bases and J gave up 11 bases; unmatched junction bases: 10. The CDR3 runs 14 residues. The CDR3 sequence is CSARDKRGAREQYF. The CDR3 DNA follows: TGCAGTGCTAGAGATAAGCGGGGGGCAAGGGAGCAGTACTTC.

This clonotype was detected only a few times. This chain uses TRBV18 with TRBJ1-2, with D possibly being TRBD1 (6 bases). Germline CDR1 KGHSH, CDR2 LQKENI. Between the trimmed V and J ends, which lost 6 bases and 2 bases, there was a span of 10 bases. The CDR3 has 13 residues. The CDR3 is CASSNRENYGYTF. Here the CDR3 DNA reads TGTGCCAGCTCTAACAGGGAAAACTATGGCTACACCTTC.

As for this clonotype: A much larger clone differs by one base, so this may be a read error. The chain employs TRBV28 and TRBJ2-7; no clear D gene. The CDR3 is 12 amino acids. Trimming stripped 8 bases from V and 3 bases from J, with 11 bases between. CDR1 is MDHEN, CDR2 SYDVKM, per germline. The CDR3 here is CASGSEIYEQYF. The CDR3 nucleotides read TGTGCCAGCGGTAGTGAGATCTACGAGCAGTACTTC.

This clonotype was counted many times. The chain employs TRBV28 and TRBJ2-1, with D uncertain. The CDR3 covers 14 residues. Deletions cut 4 bases from V and 3 bases from J, with 10 bases between. Germline loops: CDR1 MDHEN, CDR2 SYDVKM. CDR3 protein: CASSSGNDYNEQFF. Written as DNA, the CDR3 is TGTGCCAGCAGTTCCGGAAATGACTACAATGAGCAGTTCTTC.